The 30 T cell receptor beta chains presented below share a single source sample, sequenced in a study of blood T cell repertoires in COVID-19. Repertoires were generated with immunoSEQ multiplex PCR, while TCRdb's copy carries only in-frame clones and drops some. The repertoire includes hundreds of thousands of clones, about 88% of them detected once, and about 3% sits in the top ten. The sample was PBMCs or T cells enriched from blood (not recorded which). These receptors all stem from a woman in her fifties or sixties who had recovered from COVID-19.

Here the CDR3 reads CASSPTGGGRNQPQHF. CDR3 coding DNA: TGTGCCAGCAGCCCCACCGGGGGAGGGAGGAATCAGCCCCAGCATTTT. The V call is TRBV7-3, the J call TRBJ1-5; a possible D gene is TRBD1 (5 bases). V lost 5 bases, J lost 4 bases, and 18 bases lay in between. The germline V gene has CDR1 SGHTA and CDR2 FQGTGA. CDR3 length: 16 residues.

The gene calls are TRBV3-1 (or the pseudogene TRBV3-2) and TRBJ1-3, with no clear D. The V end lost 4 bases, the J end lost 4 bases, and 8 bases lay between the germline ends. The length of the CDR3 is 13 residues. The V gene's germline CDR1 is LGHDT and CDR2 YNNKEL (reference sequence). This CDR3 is CASSLGVGNTIYF. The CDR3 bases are TGTGCCAGCAGCCTGGGAGTCGGAAACACCATATATTTT.

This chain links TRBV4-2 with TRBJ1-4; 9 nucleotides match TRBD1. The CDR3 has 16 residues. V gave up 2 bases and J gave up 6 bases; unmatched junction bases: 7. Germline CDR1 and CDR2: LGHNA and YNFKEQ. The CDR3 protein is CASSQRGQGRDEKLFF. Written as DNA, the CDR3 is TGTGCCAGCAGCCAACGGGGACAGGGAAGGGATGAAAAACTGTTTTTT.

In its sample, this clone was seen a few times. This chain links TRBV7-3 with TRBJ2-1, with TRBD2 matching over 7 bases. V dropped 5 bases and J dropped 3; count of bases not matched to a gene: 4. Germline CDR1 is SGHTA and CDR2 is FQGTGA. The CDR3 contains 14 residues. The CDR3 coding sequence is TGTGCCAGCAGCCCTACTAGCGACTACAATGAGCAGTTCTTC. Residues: CASSPTSDYNEQFF.

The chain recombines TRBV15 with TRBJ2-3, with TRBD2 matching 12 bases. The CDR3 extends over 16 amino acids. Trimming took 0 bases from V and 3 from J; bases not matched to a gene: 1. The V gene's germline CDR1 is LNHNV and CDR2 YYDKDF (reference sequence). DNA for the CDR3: TGTGCCACCAGCAGAGATCTAGCGGGAGGGACAGATACGCAGTATTTT. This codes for CATSRDLAGGTDTQYF. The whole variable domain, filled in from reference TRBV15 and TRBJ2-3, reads DAMVIQNPRYQVTQFGKPVTLSCSQTLNHNVMYWYQQKSSQAPKLLFHYYDKDFNNEADTPDNFQSRRPNTSFCFLDIRSPGLGDTAMYLCATSRDLAGGTDTQYFGPGTRLTVL.

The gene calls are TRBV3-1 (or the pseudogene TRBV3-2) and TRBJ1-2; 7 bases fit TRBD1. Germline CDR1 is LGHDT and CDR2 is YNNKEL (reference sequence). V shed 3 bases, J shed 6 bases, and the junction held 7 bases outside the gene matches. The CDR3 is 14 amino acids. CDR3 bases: TGTGCCAGCAGCCAGCTGACAGGGCTCGATGGCTACACCTTC. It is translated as CASSQLTGLDGYTF.

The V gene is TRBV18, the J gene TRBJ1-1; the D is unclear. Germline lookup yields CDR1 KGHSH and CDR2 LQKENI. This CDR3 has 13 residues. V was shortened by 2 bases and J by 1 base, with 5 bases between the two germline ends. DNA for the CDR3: TGTGCCAGCTCACCAACTTGGAACACTGAAGCTTTCTTT. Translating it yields CASSPTWNTEAFF.

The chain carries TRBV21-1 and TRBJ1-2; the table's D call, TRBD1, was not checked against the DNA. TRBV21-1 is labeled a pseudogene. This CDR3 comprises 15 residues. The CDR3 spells CASSEQGWGNYGYTF. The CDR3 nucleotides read TGTGCCAGCAGCGAACAGGGTTGGGGTAACTATGGCTACACCTTC.

The chain's CDR3 is CASSPRAPGGGNTEAFF. The CDR3 DNA is TGTGCCAGCAGTCCCAGAGCGCCCGGGGGGGGTAACACTGAAGCTTTCTTT. The rearrangement links TRBV6-6 to TRBJ1-1; TRBD1 is a possible D gene (5 bases). Trimming removed 5 bases from V and 2 bases from J, with 21 bases in between. Per germline, CDR1 MNHNY and CDR2 SVGAGI (reference sequence). This CDR3 region has 17 residues.

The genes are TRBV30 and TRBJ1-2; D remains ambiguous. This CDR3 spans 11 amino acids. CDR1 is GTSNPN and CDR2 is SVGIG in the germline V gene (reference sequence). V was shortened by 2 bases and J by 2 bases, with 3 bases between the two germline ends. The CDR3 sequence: CAWSLNYGYTF. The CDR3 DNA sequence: TGTGCCTGGAGTCTAAACTATGGCTACACCTTC.

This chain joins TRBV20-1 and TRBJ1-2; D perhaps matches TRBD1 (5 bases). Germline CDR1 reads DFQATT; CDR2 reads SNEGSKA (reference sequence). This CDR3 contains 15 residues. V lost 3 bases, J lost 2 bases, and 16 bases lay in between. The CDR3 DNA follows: TGCAGTGCTAGTAGGTCAGGGAAGGTAAACTATGGCTACACCTTC. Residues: CSASRSGKVNYGYTF.

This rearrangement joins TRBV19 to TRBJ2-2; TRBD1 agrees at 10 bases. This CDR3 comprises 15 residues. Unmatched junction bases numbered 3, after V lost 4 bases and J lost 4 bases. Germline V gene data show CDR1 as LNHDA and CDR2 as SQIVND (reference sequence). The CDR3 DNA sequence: TGTGCCAGTAGTACGGACAGGGGGAGCACCGGGGAGCTGTTTTTT. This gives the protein CASSTDRGSTGELFF.

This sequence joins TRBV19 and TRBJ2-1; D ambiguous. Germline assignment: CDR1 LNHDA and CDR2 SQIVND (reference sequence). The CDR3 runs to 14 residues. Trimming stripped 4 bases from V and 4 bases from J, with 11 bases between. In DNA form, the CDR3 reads TGTGCCAGTAGTAGTGGGCCGCATTACAATGAGCAGTTCTTC. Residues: CASSSGPHYNEQFF.

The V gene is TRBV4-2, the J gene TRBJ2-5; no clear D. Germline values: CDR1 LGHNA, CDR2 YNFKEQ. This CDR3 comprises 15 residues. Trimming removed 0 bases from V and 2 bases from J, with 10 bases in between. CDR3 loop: CASSQEFRNQETQYF. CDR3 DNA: TGTGCCAGCAGCCAAGAATTCAGGAATCAAGAGACCCAGTACTTC.

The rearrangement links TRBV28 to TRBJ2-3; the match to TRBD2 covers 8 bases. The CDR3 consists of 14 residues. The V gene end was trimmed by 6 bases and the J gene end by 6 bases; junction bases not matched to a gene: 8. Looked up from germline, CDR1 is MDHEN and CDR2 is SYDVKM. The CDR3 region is CASRPSGSQDTQYF. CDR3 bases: TGTGCCAGCAGGCCCAGCGGGAGTCAGGATACGCAGTATTTT. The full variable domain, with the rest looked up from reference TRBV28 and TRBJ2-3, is DVKVTQSSRYLVKRTGEKVFLECVQDMDHENMFWYRQDPGLGLRLIYFSYDVKMKEKGDIPEGYSVSREKKERFSLILESASTNQTSMYLCASRPSGSQDTQYFGPGTRLTVL.

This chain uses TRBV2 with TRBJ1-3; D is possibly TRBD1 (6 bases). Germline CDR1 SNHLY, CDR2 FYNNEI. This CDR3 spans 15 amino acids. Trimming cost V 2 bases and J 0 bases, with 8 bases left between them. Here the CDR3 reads CASSERGYSGNTIYF. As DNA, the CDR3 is TGTGCCAGCAGTGAAAGGGGGTACTCTGGAAACACCATATATTTT. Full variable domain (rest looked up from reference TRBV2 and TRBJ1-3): EPEVTQTPSHQVTQMGQEVILRCVPISNHLYFYWYRQILGQKVEFLVSFYNNEISEKSEIFDDQFSVERPDGSNFTLKIRSTKLEDSAMYFCASSERGYSGNTIYFGEGSWLTVV.

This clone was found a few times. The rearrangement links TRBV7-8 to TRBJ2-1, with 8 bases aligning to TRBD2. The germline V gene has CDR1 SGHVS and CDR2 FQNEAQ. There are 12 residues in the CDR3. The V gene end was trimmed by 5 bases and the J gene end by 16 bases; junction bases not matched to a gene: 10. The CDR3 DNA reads TGTGCCAGCAGCCCAATTGCGGGAGGTAGATTCTTC. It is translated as CASSPIAGGRFF.

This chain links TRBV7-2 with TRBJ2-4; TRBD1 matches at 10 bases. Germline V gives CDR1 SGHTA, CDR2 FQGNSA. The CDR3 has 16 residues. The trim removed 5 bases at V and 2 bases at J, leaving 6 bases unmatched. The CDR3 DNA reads TGTGCCAGCAGCACAGGACAGGGGGGGTCCAAAAACATTCAGTACTTC. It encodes CASSTGQGGSKNIQYF.

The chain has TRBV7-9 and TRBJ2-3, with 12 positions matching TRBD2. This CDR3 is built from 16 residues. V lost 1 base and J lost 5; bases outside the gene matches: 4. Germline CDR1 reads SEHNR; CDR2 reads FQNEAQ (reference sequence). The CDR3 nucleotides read TGTGCCAGCAGCTTAGGGACTAGCGGGAAAATAGATACGCAGTATTTT. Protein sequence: CASSLGTSGKIDTQYF.

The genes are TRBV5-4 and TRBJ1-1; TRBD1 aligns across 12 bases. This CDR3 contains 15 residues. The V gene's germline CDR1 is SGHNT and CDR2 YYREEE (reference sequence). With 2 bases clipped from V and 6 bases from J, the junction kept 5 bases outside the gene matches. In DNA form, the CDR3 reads TGTGCCAGCAGCTTACCGGGACAGGGGGCCTCTGAAGCTTTCTTT. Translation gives CASSLPGQGASEAFF.

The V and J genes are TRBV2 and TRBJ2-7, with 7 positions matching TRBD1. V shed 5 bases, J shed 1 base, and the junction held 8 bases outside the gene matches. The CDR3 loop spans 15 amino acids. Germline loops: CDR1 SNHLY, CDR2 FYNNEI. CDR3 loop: CASSPRQGVSYEQYF. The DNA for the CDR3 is TGTGCCAGCAGTCCAAGACAGGGAGTTTCCTACGAGCAGTACTTC.

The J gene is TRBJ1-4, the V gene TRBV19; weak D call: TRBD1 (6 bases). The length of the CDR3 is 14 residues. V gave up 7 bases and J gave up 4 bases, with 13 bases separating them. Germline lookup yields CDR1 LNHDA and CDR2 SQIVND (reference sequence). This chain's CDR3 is CASKLTGLNEKLFF. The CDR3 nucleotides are TGTGCCAGTAAGCTAACAGGGCTTAATGAAAAACTGTTTTTT.

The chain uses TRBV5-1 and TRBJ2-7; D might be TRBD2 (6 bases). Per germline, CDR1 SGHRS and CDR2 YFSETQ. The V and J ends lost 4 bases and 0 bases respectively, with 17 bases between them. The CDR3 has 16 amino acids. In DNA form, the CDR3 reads TGCGCCAGCAGCCCGGTAGCGGACCCCACCTCCTACGAGCAGTACTTC. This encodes CASSPVADPTSYEQYF.

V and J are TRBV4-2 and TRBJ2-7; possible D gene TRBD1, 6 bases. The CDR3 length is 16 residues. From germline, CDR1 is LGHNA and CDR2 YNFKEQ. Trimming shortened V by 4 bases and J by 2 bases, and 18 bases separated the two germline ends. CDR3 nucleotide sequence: TGTGCCAGCAGCCCCGCCAGGGGTTCAGAAACCTACGAGCAGTACTTC. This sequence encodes CASSPARGSETYEQYF.

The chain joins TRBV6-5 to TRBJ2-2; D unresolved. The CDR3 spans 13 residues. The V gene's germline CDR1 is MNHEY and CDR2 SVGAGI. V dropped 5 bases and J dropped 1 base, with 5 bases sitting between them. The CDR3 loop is CASSTVNTGELFF. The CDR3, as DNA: TGTGCCAGCAGTACAGTGAACACCGGGGAGCTGTTTTTT.

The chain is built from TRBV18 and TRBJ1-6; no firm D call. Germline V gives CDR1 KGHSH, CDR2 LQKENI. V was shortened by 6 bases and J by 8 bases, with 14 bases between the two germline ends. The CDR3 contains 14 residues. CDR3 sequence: CASSRGPRDSPLHF. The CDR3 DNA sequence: TGTGCCAGCTCCCGAGGCCCGAGGGATTCACCCCTCCACTTT.

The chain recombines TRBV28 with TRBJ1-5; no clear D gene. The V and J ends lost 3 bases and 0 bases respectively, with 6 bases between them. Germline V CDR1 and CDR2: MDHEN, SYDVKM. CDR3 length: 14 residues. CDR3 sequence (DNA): TGTGCCAGCAGTTTGTCGTATAGCAATCAGCCCCAGCATTTT. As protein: CASSLSYSNQPQHF.

CDR3 loop: CASSPRGPGGETQYF. The CDR3 DNA sequence: TGTGCCAGCAGTCCTCGGGGTCCGGGCGGAGAGACCCAGTACTTC. The chain couples TRBV6-6 to TRBJ2-5; maybe TRBD2 (5 bases). Between the trimmed V and J ends, which lost 5 bases and 4 bases, there was a span of 17 bases. Germline values: CDR1 MNHNY, CDR2 SVGAGI (reference sequence). The CDR3 has 15 amino acids.

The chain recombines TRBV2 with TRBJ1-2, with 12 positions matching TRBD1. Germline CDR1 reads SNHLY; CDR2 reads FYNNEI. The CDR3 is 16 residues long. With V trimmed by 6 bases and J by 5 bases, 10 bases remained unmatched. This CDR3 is CASRHSGTGGEYGYTF. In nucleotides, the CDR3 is TGTGCCAGCAGGCATTCCGGGACAGGGGGCGAGTATGGCTACACCTTC.

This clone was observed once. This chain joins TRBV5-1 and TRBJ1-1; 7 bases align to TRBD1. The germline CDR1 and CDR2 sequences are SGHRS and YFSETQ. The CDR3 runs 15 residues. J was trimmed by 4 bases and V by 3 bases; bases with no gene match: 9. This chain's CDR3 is CASSYAWTGFTEAFF. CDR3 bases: TGCGCCAGCAGCTACGCATGGACAGGATTCACTGAAGCTTTCTTT.